The rows below give T cell receptor beta chains drawn from one sample of a study of neoadjuvant anti-PD-1 for oral cavity cancer. Measured with immunoSEQ multiplex PCR; TCRdb has only the in-frame clones, and not every one. The table includes some 70,000 clones, about 85% detected once. This sample comprised PBMCs, obtained after nivolumab (anti-PD-1) treatment. Source of these receptors: a person aged 35 to 85 with oral cavity squamous cell carcinoma. The CDR3 runs from the conserved cysteine through the conserved F or W. The order of the fields is V gene, J gene, D gene, clone size, CDR3 DNA, CDR3 protein. The D gene is left open where the match is weak. Size tells how often a clone was seen (once, few, many) or the class of an expanded clone, and some rows leave it out.

V gene: TRBV2
J gene: TRBJ2-3
D gene: -
clone size: -
CDR3 DNA: TGTGCCAGTTCGAGCCCGACTGACCGGGACTTTTCCACAGATACGCAGTATTTT
CDR3 protein: CASSSPTDRDFSTDTQYF

V gene: TRBV5-6
J gene: TRBJ1-3
D gene: -
clone size: -
CDR3 DNA: TGTGCCAGCAGCCGTTTTCCGGTCGGGGGTCTCTCTGGAAACACCATATATTTT
CDR3 protein: CASSRFPVGGLSGNTIYF

V gene: TRBV4-2
J gene: TRBJ2-7
D gene: -
clone size: -
CDR3 DNA: TGTGCCAGCAGCCAAATTGCGACCACCTACGAGCAGTACTTC
CDR3 protein: CASSQIATTYEQYF

V gene: TRBV5-1
J gene: TRBJ2-1
D gene: TRBD2
clone size: -
CDR3 DNA: TGCGCCAGCAGCCCCCCGGCGGTAGCGGGCTACAATGAGCAGTTCTTC
CDR3 protein: CASSPPAVAGYNEQFF

V gene: TRBV28
J gene: TRBJ2-1
D gene: TRBD2
clone size: once
CDR3 DNA: TGTGCCAGCAGCCGTTTGGGACTAGCGGGAGACAATGAGCAGTTCTTC
CDR3 protein: CASSRLGLAGDNEQFF

V gene: TRBV6-5
J gene: TRBJ1-1
D gene: TRBD1
clone size: -
CDR3 DNA: TGTGCCAGCACCCCTTCCGGGACAGGGGGTGAAGCTTTCTTT
CDR3 protein: CASTPSGTGGEAFF

V gene: TRBV9
J gene: TRBJ2-1
D gene: TRBD2
clone size: -
CDR3 DNA: TGTGCCAGCAGCGTGGCTAGCGGATACAATGAGCAGTTCTTC
CDR3 protein: CASSVASGYNEQFF

V gene: TRBV12-5
J gene: TRBJ1-1
D gene: -
clone size: -
CDR3 DNA: TGTGCTAGTGGTTTGGACAGTCAAGAAACATGGACACTCCCAAACACTGAAGCTTTCTTT
CDR3 protein: CASGLDSQETWTLPNTEAFF

V gene: TRBV2
J gene: TRBJ2-7
D gene: TRBD2
clone size: -
CDR3 DNA: TGTGCCAGCAGCAAGACCGGGACTAGAGGGTTCGAGCAGTACTTC
CDR3 protein: CASSKTGTRGFEQYF

V gene: TRBV10-3
J gene: TRBJ2-3
D gene: TRBD1
clone size: -
CDR3 DNA: TGTGCCATCAGAACCCCGACGGGACAGGGGGCAACAGATACGCAGTATTTT
CDR3 protein: CAIRTPTGQGATDTQYF

V gene: TRBV10-3
J gene: TRBJ2-2
D gene: TRBD2
clone size: -
CDR3 DNA: TGTGCCATCAGTACAGGGACTAGCGGGATATCCGGGGAGCTGTTTTTT
CDR3 protein: CAISTGTSGISGELFF

V gene: TRBV25-1
J gene: TRBJ1-5
D gene: TRBD1
clone size: -
CDR3 DNA: TGTGCCAGCAGGGGCTCATACAGGGGAGGCAATCAGCCCCAGCATTTT
CDR3 protein: CASRGSYRGGNQPQHF

V gene: TRBV5-6
J gene: TRBJ1-1
D gene: TRBD1
clone size: -
CDR3 DNA: TGTGCCAGCAGCTTGGAAGCAGGGGGCCGATCTGAAGCTTTCTTT
CDR3 protein: CASSLEAGGRSEAFF

V gene: TRBV5-1
J gene: TRBJ1-1
D gene: TRBD1
clone size: few
CDR3 DNA: TGCGCCAGCAGCTTGTTCCAGGGGGGAACTGAAGCTTTCTTT
CDR3 protein: CASSLFQGGTEAFF

V gene: TRBV2
J gene: TRBJ2-4
D gene: TRBD2
clone size: once
CDR3 DNA: TGTGCCAGCAGTGAAGCGAACGGTTTGACTAGCGTAAACATTCAGTACTTC
CDR3 protein: CASSEANGLTSVNIQYF

V gene: TRBV5-1
J gene: TRBJ2-1
D gene: -
clone size: -
CDR3 DNA: TGCGCCAGCAGCTTGTTTTCCGGGACGACAGGTGGTGAGCAGTTCTTC
CDR3 protein: CASSLFSGTTGGEQFF

V gene: TRBV29-1
J gene: TRBJ1-1
D gene: -
clone size: -
CDR3 DNA: TGCAGCGCAAATCCTGGGATGAACACTGAAGCTTTCTTT
CDR3 protein: CSANPGMNTEAFF

V gene: TRBV11-3
J gene: TRBJ2-3
D gene: -
clone size: -
CDR3 DNA: TGTGCCAGCAGCTTAGGGTCTGATACGCAGTATTTT
CDR3 protein: CASSLGSDTQYF

V gene: TRBV2
J gene: TRBJ2-7
D gene: -
clone size: -
CDR3 DNA: TGTGCCAGCAGTGAACCCGGGCAGTACTTC
CDR3 protein: CASSEPGQYF

V gene: TRBV6-6
J gene: TRBJ1-2
D gene: -
clone size: -
CDR3 DNA: TGTGCCAGCAGTTACACGGGGGGCCCTAACTATGGCTACACCTTC
CDR3 protein: CASSYTGGPNYGYTF

V gene: TRBV7-2
J gene: TRBJ2-7
D gene: -
clone size: -
CDR3 DNA: TGTGCCAGCAGCCTAGGGACGGCCCGCCGGAGCTTC
CDR3 protein: CASSLGTARRSF

V gene: TRBV5-1
J gene: TRBJ2-1
D gene: -
clone size: -
CDR3 DNA: TGCGCCAGCAGCTTGGATGGGACCAAGAACAATGAGCAGTTCTTC
CDR3 protein: CASSLDGTKNNEQFF

V gene: TRBV15
J gene: TRBJ1-5
D gene: TRBD1
clone size: -
CDR3 DNA: TGTGCCACCACTGCTGAGGGGGCAGTCCAGCCCCAGCATTTT
CDR3 protein: CATTAEGAVQPQHF

V gene: TRBV5-1
J gene: TRBJ2-3
D gene: -
clone size: -
CDR3 DNA: TGCGCCAGCAGCTTGGACGGGTCGACAGATACGCAGTATTTT
CDR3 protein: CASSLDGSTDTQYF

V gene: TRBV4-2
J gene: TRBJ1-1
D gene: -
clone size: -
CDR3 DNA: TGTGCCAGCAGCCAGTCAACAGGGTGGAACACTGAAGCTTTCTTT
CDR3 protein: CASSQSTGWNTEAFF

V gene: TRBV19
J gene: TRBJ2-6
D gene: -
clone size: few
CDR3 DNA: TGTGCCAGCGGCAGGCTAGCTGTTTCATCTGGGGCCAACGTCCTGACTTTC
CDR3 protein: CASGRLAVSSGANVLTF

V gene: TRBV7-6
J gene: TRBJ2-5
D gene: -
clone size: -
CDR3 DNA: TGTGCCAGCAGCTTAGTATCTCCCCCGCAAGAGACCCAGTACTTC
CDR3 protein: CASSLVSPPQETQYF

V gene: TRBV6-5
J gene: TRBJ2-3
D gene: TRBD1
clone size: -
CDR3 DNA: TGTGCCAGCAGTATGGGACAGGGAAACACGAATACGCAGTATTTT
CDR3 protein: CASSMGQGNTNTQYF

V gene: TRBV5-6
J gene: TRBJ1-5
D gene: TRBD1
clone size: -
CDR3 DNA: TGTGCCAGCAGCTTATGGGACAGAAGCAATCAGCCCCAGCATTTT
CDR3 protein: CASSLWDRSNQPQHF

V gene: TRBV5-6
J gene: TRBJ1-6
D gene: TRBD1
clone size: -
CDR3 DNA: TGTGCCAGCAGCCCGGACAGGGGCCGGGTAATTTCACCCCTCCACTTT
CDR3 protein: CASSPDRGRVISPLHF

V gene: TRBV9
J gene: TRBJ2-2
D gene: TRBD1
clone size: -
CDR3 DNA: TGTGCCAGCAGCGTGGACAGGGTTAGGAACACCGGGGAGCTGTTTTTT
CDR3 protein: CASSVDRVRNTGELFF

V gene: TRBV19
J gene: TRBJ2-7
D gene: TRBD2
clone size: -
CDR3 DNA: TGTGCCAGTAGTACAACAGGACTAGCAACCTACGAGCAGTACTTC
CDR3 protein: CASSTTGLATYEQYF

V gene: TRBV2
J gene: TRBJ1-1
D gene: -
clone size: -
CDR3 DNA: TGTGCCAGCAGTCAGGGGAACACTGAAGCTTTCTTT
CDR3 protein: CASSQGNTEAFF

V gene: TRBV6-5
J gene: TRBJ1-5
D gene: -
clone size: -
CDR3 DNA: TGTGCCAGCAGTTACGGGGAGGGCATCCAGCCCCAGCATTTT
CDR3 protein: CASSYGEGIQPQHF

V gene: TRBV10-1
J gene: TRBJ2-1
D gene: TRBD2
clone size: once
CDR3 DNA: TGCGCCAGCAGAGAATCTAAGCGGGAGGGATGGGGGGCTGAGCAGTTCTTC
CDR3 protein: CASRESKREGWGAEQFF

V gene: TRBV7-8
J gene: TRBJ1-5
D gene: TRBD1
clone size: -
CDR3 DNA: TGTGCCAGCAGCTCCGGACAGGGAGATTATAGCAATCAGCCCCAGCATTTT
CDR3 protein: CASSSGQGDYSNQPQHF

V gene: TRBV6-5
J gene: TRBJ2-5
D gene: -
clone size: -
CDR3 DNA: TGTGCCAGCAGTTACTCCGCGGGAACGGGACGAGAGACCCAGTACTTC
CDR3 protein: CASSYSAGTGRETQYF

V gene: TRBV5-6
J gene: TRBJ1-1
D gene: -
clone size: -
CDR3 DNA: TGTGCCAGCAGCCGTGGTGACACTGAAGCTTTCTTT
CDR3 protein: CASSRGDTEAFF

V gene: TRBV19
J gene: TRBJ1-5
D gene: -
clone size: few
CDR3 DNA: TGTGCCAGTAGTATAGGGCACGGGGCGCAGCCCCAGCATTTT
CDR3 protein: CASSIGHGAQPQHF

V gene: TRBV4-2
J gene: TRBJ2-5
D gene: -
clone size: few
CDR3 DNA: TGTGCCAGCAGCCAAGATATCGACAGTTTAGGGGAGACCCAGTACTTC
CDR3 protein: CASSQDIDSLGETQYF

V gene: TRBV20-1
J gene: TRBJ2-1
D gene: -
clone size: -
CDR3 DNA: TGCAGTGTTACAGACGGGGATGAGCAGTTCTTC
CDR3 protein: CSVTDGDEQFF

V gene: TRBV6-4
J gene: TRBJ2-1
D gene: TRBD2
clone size: few
CDR3 DNA: TGTGCCACCTCCCGGGGGCTAGCGGGAGGCAATGAGCAGTTCTTC
CDR3 protein: CATSRGLAGGNEQFF

V gene: TRBV6-6
J gene: TRBJ2-3
D gene: -
clone size: -
CDR3 DNA: TGTGCCAGCAGATCAGGGACAGATACGCAGTATTTT
CDR3 protein: CASRSGTDTQYF

V gene: TRBV18
J gene: TRBJ2-2
D gene: -
clone size: -
CDR3 DNA: TGTGCCAGCTCACCGCCCCTCGGGGCCGGGGAGCTGTTTTTT
CDR3 protein: CASSPPLGAGELFF

V gene: TRBV5-1
J gene: TRBJ2-5
D gene: -
clone size: -
CDR3 DNA: TGCGCCAGCAGCTTGGCAAGCCCATCCGGGGTGTCAGAGACCCAGTACTTC
CDR3 protein: CASSLASPSGVSETQYF

V gene: TRBV13
J gene: TRBJ2-6
D gene: -
clone size: -
CDR3 DNA: TGTGCCAGCAGCTTAAGCTTGGTTGCTGGGGCCAACGTCCTGACTTTC
CDR3 protein: CASSLSLVAGANVLTF

V gene: TRBV4-1
J gene: TRBJ2-7
D gene: TRBD2
clone size: -
CDR3 DNA: TGCGCCAGCAGCCAAGGGACTAGCGGAGGGGAGCAGTACTTC
CDR3 protein: CASSQGTSGGEQYF

V gene: TRBV7-9
J gene: TRBJ1-5
D gene: -
clone size: -
CDR3 DNA: TGTGCCAGCAGCTTAGGGGCGGATGGCAATCAGCCCCAGCATTTT
CDR3 protein: CASSLGADGNQPQHF

V gene: TRBV7-3
J gene: TRBJ1-1
D gene: -
clone size: -
CDR3 DNA: TGTGCCAGCAGCGCCCAGGGAGGGACTGAAGCTTTCTTT
CDR3 protein: CASSAQGGTEAFF

V gene: TRBV30
J gene: TRBJ2-1
D gene: TRBD2
clone size: -
CDR3 DNA: TGTGCCTGGAGCCGGGAGGGGGCCTACAATGAGCAGTTCTTC
CDR3 protein: CAWSREGAYNEQFF

V gene: TRBV19
J gene: TRBJ1-2
D gene: TRBD1
clone size: -
CDR3 DNA: TGTGCCAGTAGGCGGGACAGGAGCAACTATGGCTACACCTTC
CDR3 protein: CASRRDRSNYGYTF

V gene: TRBV2
J gene: TRBJ2-7
D gene: TRBD1
clone size: -
CDR3 DNA: TGTGCCAGCAGTGGGGGGAGACGACAGGGAACCTACGAGCAGTACTTC
CDR3 protein: CASSGGRRQGTYEQYF

V gene: TRBV6-6
J gene: TRBJ2-7
D gene: TRBD2
clone size: -
CDR3 DNA: TGTGCCAGCAATGAGCTAGCGGGAGCTGGCGAGCAGTACTTC
CDR3 protein: CASNELAGAGEQYF

V gene: TRBV19
J gene: TRBJ1-1
D gene: -
clone size: -
CDR3 DNA: TGTGCCAGTAGTATAGAACAGGGTGGAACTGAAGCTTTCTTT
CDR3 protein: CASSIEQGGTEAFF

V gene: TRBV29-1
J gene: TRBJ1-1
D gene: -
clone size: few
CDR3 DNA: TGCAGCGTTGACCCCCTGGGGCAGGGTAACACTGAAGCTTTCTTT
CDR3 protein: CSVDPLGQGNTEAFF

V gene: TRBV5-6
J gene: TRBJ2-4
D gene: -
clone size: -
CDR3 DNA: TGTGCCAGCAGCTTGGACCTAGCCAAAAACATTCAGTACTTC
CDR3 protein: CASSLDLAKNIQYF

V gene: TRBV6-5
J gene: TRBJ2-5
D gene: -
clone size: -
CDR3 DNA: TGTGCCAGCAGCTTGATAGGGGGAGAGACCCAGTACTTC
CDR3 protein: CASSLIGGETQYF